These T cell receptor beta chains were read from a single sample in a study of blood T cell repertoires in COVID-19. Libraries were prepared by immunoSEQ multiplex PCR; TCRdb keeps only in-frame clonotypes and omits some of them. The data contain tens of thousands of clones, around 77% of them seen just once; the ten biggest clones take up 2% to 2.5%. Sequenced sample: peripheral blood. The receptors were gathered from a man aged 70-80 years with COVID-19, enrolled during active disease. Each CDR3 is given with its conserved first and last residue. A D gene is named only where the DNA matches it firmly. Expanded clones are given a class, and other clones once, few, many or no size at all.

J	V	length	size	D	CDR3	DNA
TRBJ1-6	TRBV28	15	.	.	CASSKESSYNSPLHF	TGTGCCAGCAGTAAAGAGAGCTCCTATAATTCACCCCTCCACTTT
TRBJ2-3	TRBV28	18	.	TRBD2	CASSLTRVSGRFTDTQYF	TGTGCCAGCAGTTTAACCCGCGTTAGCGGGAGATTCACAGATACGCAGTATTTT
TRBJ2-1	TRBV6-5	13	.	.	CASSFQYRVEQFF	TGTGCCAGCAGTTTCCAGTATCGGGTGGAGCAGTTCTTC
TRBJ1-2	TRBV6-2/TRBV6-3	15	.	.	CASSLSQGALYGYTF	TGTGCCAGCAGTTTATCGCAAGGAGCGCTCTATGGCTACACCTTC
TRBJ1-5	TRBV19	14	.	TRBD1	CASSIQGAGQPQHF	TGTGCCAGTAGTATACAGGGGGCGGGTCAGCCCCAGCATTTT
TRBJ2-3	TRBV9	18	.	TRBD1	CASSPSTGTGTSTDTQYF	TGTGCCAGCAGCCCATCAACCGGGACAGGAACTAGCACAGATACGCAGTATTTT
TRBJ2-7	TRBV21-1	17	.	.	CASTTRERQPKTGEQYF	TGTGCCAGCACCACTCGAGAGAGGCAGCCAAAAACGGGCGAGCAGTACTTC
TRBJ2-1	TRBV7-2	13	few	TRBD2	CASSSLAGGEQFF	TGTGCCAGCAGCTCCCTAGCGGGAGGAGAGCAGTTCTTC
TRBJ2-7	TRBV27	16	.	TRBD2	CASSRAPSGLGMEQYF	TGTGCCAGCAGTAGGGCACCCTCGGGACTAGGAATGGAGCAGTACTTC
TRBJ1-6	TRBV5-1	13	.	.	CASSLTQDETLHF	TGCGCCAGCAGCTTGACCCAGGATGAAACCCTCCACTTT
TRBJ2-1	TRBV21-1	20	.	.	CASSKVCNVGGCVSLHEQFF	TGTGCCAGCAGCAAAGTTTGCAATGTCGGCGGGTGCGTCTCCCTACATGAGCAGTTCTTC
TRBJ2-7	TRBV6-6	13	.	.	CASSRGHSYEQYF	TGTGCCAGCAGCCGAGGACACAGCTACGAGCAGTACTTC
TRBJ2-7	TRBV12-3/TRBV12-4	13	.	.	CASTQRGAYEQYF	TGTGCCAGCACCCAAAGGGGCGCCTACGAGCAGTACTTC
TRBJ1-1	TRBV18	15	.	TRBD1	CASATGTGGTTEAFF	TGTGCCAGCGCAACCGGGACAGGGGGGACCACTGAAGCTTTCTTT
TRBJ1-5	TRBV5-6	15	.	.	CASSLGRGLNQPQHF	TGTGCCAGCAGCTTGGGTCGGGGACTTAATCAGCCCCAGCATTTT
TRBJ1-3	TRBV5-1	15	.	TRBD1	CASSSTGDRGNTIYF	TGCGCCAGCAGCTCGACAGGGGATCGTGGAAACACCATATATTTT
TRBJ2-3	TRBV27	17	.	TRBD2	CASTTLLSGRARGTQYF	TGTGCCAGCACGACTTTGCTTAGCGGGAGGGCCAGGGGTACGCAGTATTTT
TRBJ1-4	TRBV9	15	.	.	CASSVARGPNEKLFF	TGTGCCAGCAGCGTAGCCAGGGGACCCAATGAAAAACTGTTTTTT
TRBJ1-1	TRBV27	15	.	.	CASSLSLPGYTEAFF	TGTGCCAGCAGTTTATCGCTCCCGGGTTACACTGAAGCTTTCTTT
TRBJ2-7	TRBV27	14	.	.	CASSGNRYSYEQYF	TGTGCCAGCAGTGGGAACAGGTACTCCTACGAGCAGTACTTC
TRBJ1-1	TRBV27	13	.	.	CASRRAEGTEAFF	TGTGCCAGCAGGCGGGCGGAGGGGACTGAAGCTTTCTTT
TRBJ1-1	TRBV23-1	13	.	.	CASSQCGRGIAFF	TGCGCCAGCAGTCAATGCGGGAGAGGTATAGCTTTCTTT
TRBJ2-7	TRBV6-2/TRBV6-3	14	.	TRBD1	CASSLRTGAVEQYF	TGTGCCAGCAGTCTCCGGACAGGGGCGGTCGAGCAGTACTTC
TRBJ2-2	TRBV5-1	14	.	.	CASSLESVAGELFF	TGCGCCAGCAGCTTGGAGAGCGTTGCCGGGGAGCTGTTTTTT